This is a list of T cell receptor beta chains from one sample in a study of cytomegalovirus exposure and HLA in healthy donors. The assay was immunoSEQ multiplex PCR, and TCRdb's table has in-frame clones only and misses some. The sample contains 40,000 to 55,000 clones, roughly 69% of which appear only once. What was sequenced was PBMCs. These receptors all come from a woman in her 30s in good health and CMV-seronegative. Both conserved end residues are part of each CDR3. D genes are given only for firm matches. Not all rows give a size; the values are once, few, many and, for expanded clones, a class.

D gene	clone size	V gene	J gene	CDR3 length	CDR3 protein	CDR3 DNA
TRBD2	once	TRBV27	TRBJ2-1	15	CASTREGSSYNEQFF	TGTGCCAGCACCCGGGAGGGGAGCTCCTACAATGAGCAGTTCTTC
.	few	TRBV6-1	TRBJ2-3	12	CASSPGWDTQYF	TGTGCCAGCAGCCCAGGGTGGGATACGCAGTATTTT
.	.	TRBV19	TRBJ1-1	14	CASSIPTENTEAFF	TGTGCCAGTAGTATACCGACAGAGAACACTGAAGCTTTCTTT
.	.	TRBV5-1	TRBJ2-1	15	CASSLAGHSYNEQFF	TGCGCCAGCAGCTTGGCAGGGCACTCCTACAATGAGCAGTTCTTC
TRBD1	.	TRBV4-1	TRBJ1-4	15	CASGAGGKRSEKLFF	TGCGCCAGCGGGGCAGGGGGAAAGAGATCAGAAAAACTGTTTTTT
TRBD1	.	TRBV25-1	TRBJ2-2	14	CASPRGQDTGELFF	TGTGCCAGTCCCAGGGGGCAGGACACCGGGGAGCTGTTTTTT
.	.	TRBV7-2	TRBJ1-5	14	CASSFLGVYQPQHF	TGTGCCAGCAGCTTCTTAGGGGTATATCAGCCCCAGCATTTT
.	few	TRBV6-4	TRBJ2-2	16	CASSRPGLRNTGELFF	TGTGCCAGCAGTCGCCCGGGACTTAGGAACACCGGGGAGCTGTTTTTT
TRBD1	.	TRBV19	TRBJ2-5	15	CASSTPGTEQETQYF	TGTGCCAGTAGTACGCCCGGGACAGAACAAGAGACCCAGTACTTC
TRBD1	few	TRBV12-5	TRBJ2-3	14	CASGSRDSPDTQYF	TGTGCTAGTGGTTCCCGGGACAGCCCAGATACGCAGTATTTT
.	few	TRBV9	TRBJ2-2	17	CASSDPQGGLNTGELFF	TGTGCCAGCAGTGACCCCCAGGGGGGACTGAACACCGGGGAGCTGTTTTTT
.	.	TRBV28	TRBJ1-5	14	CASSIPQVDQPQHF	TGTGCCAGCAGTATTCCACAGGTTGATCAGCCCCAGCATTTT
.	few	TRBV6-1	TRBJ2-7	13	CASSRDNSYEQYF	TGTGCCAGCAGCCGGGACAACTCCTACGAGCAGTACTTC
TRBD2	.	TRBV5-1	TRBJ2-3	15	CASSFTSGYTDTQYF	TGCGCCAGCAGCTTTACTAGCGGGTATACAGATACGCAGTATTTT
TRBD1	.	TRBV5-1	TRBJ1-1	15	CASSPLGQGDTEAFF	TGCGCCAGCAGCCCGTTAGGACAGGGAGACACTGAAGCTTTCTTT
TRBD1	.	TRBV5-6	TRBJ1-5	16	CASSLRTGQSNQPQHF	TGTGCCAGCAGCTTGAGGACAGGGCAAAGCAATCAGCCCCAGCATTTT
.	.	TRBV30	TRBJ1-6	14	CAWRNSGRLSPLHF	TGTGCCTGGAGAAATTCTGGGAGGCTTTCACCCCTCCACTTT
.	.	TRBV15	TRBJ2-3	17	CATSRDPWASGTDTQYF	TGTGCCACCAGCAGAGATCCTTGGGCTAGCGGCACAGATACGCAGTATTTT
.	medium-sized	TRBV25-1	TRBJ1-5	12	CASSWGLQPQHF	TGTGCCAGCAGTTGGGGGCTCCAGCCCCAGCATTTT
.	.	TRBV30	TRBJ2-4	16	CAWSPTLGTHKNIQYF	TGTGCCTGGAGTCCCACCTTAGGGACTCACAAAAACATTCAGTACTTC
.	few	TRBV6-5	TRBJ2-1	14	CASSYSYYRDEQFF	TGTGCCAGCAGTTACTCGTACTACCGGGATGAGCAGTTCTTC
.	.	TRBV30	TRBJ2-5	12	CAWSSWRGTQYF	TGTGCCTGGAGCTCCTGGAGGGGGACCCAGTACTTC
.	.	TRBV30	TRBJ2-5	13	CAWSSLAPGTQYF	TGTGCCTGGAGTTCTCTGGCCCCGGGGACCCAGTACTTC
.	once	TRBV5-1	TRBJ1-3	15	CASSITASSGNTIYF	TGCGCCAGCAGCATAACAGCAAGCTCTGGAAACACCATATATTTT
.	.	TRBV19	TRBJ1-4	15	CASSMVTGLNEKLFF	TGTGCCAGTAGTATGGTGACAGGCCTTAATGAAAAACTGTTTTTT
TRBD2	.	TRBV5-1	TRBJ2-1	15	CASSATSGSYNEQFF	TGCGCCAGCAGCGCTACTAGCGGGTCGTACAATGAGCAGTTCTTC
TRBD2	.	TRBV4-1	TRBJ2-1	18	CASSQERLAGISYNEQFF	TGCGCCAGCAGCCAAGAACGACTAGCGGGAATCTCCTACAATGAGCAGTTCTTC
.	.	TRBV28	TRBJ2-7	12	CASSFHPYEQYF	TGTGCCAGCAGTTTTCATCCCTACGAGCAGTACTTC
TRBD1	.	TRBV30	TRBJ1-5	12	CAWGQGGQPQHF	TGTGCCTGGGGACAGGGTGGACAGCCCCAGCATTTT
TRBD1	.	TRBV30	TRBJ2-1	15	CAWSTGTGGQDEQFF	TGTGCCTGGAGTACCGGGACAGGGGGTCAGGATGAGCAGTTCTTC
TRBD1	.	TRBV6-5	TRBJ1-2	15	CASSYRGQGSYGYTF	TGTGCCAGCAGTTACAGGGGACAGGGGTCCTATGGCTACACCTTC
.	.	TRBV2	TRBJ2-7	16	CASSEDKADGTYEQYF	TGTGCCAGCAGTGAAGATAAGGCCGACGGGACCTACGAGCAGTACTTC
TRBD2	.	TRBV7-9	TRBJ2-1	18	CASSLALAGGNTYNEQFF	TGTGCCAGCAGCTTAGCACTAGCGGGAGGGAATACCTACAATGAGCAGTTCTTC
.	.	TRBV30	TRBJ1-3	14	CAWSAGGFGNTIYF	TGTGCCTGGAGTGCGGGGGGCTTTGGAAACACCATATATTTT
TRBD2	.	TRBV2	TRBJ2-1	14	CASREREGYNEQFF	TGTGCCAGCAGGGAGCGGGAGGGATACAATGAGCAGTTCTTC
.	.	TRBV5-1	TRBJ1-2	14	CASSLDQVDYGYTF	TGCGCCAGCAGCTTGGATCAGGTGGACTATGGCTACACCTTC
TRBD2	.	TRBV2	TRBJ2-5	15	CASSEGLAGQETQYF	TGTGCCAGCAGTGAGGGACTAGCGGGTCAAGAGACCCAGTACTTC
.	.	TRBV6-5	TRBJ2-4	12	CASSDYRNIQYF	TGTGCCAGCAGTGACTACAGAAACATTCAGTACTTC
.	.	TRBV9	TRBJ2-1	17	CASSVVEEPSSYNEQFF	TGTGCCAGCAGCGTAGTGGAGGAGCCGAGCTCCTACAATGAGCAGTTCTTC